Presented here are 15 T cell receptor beta chains from one specimen sequenced in a study of shared clonotypes between healthy human individuals. Clones were sequenced by immunoSEQ multiplex PCR, and TCRdb holds only the in-frame ones, with some missing. Here the sample spans roughly 700,000 clones, 90% being singletons. The sequenced sample was memory CD8+ T cells from PBMCs. The sample's subset: CD45RO+ cells pooled with CCR7-negative TemRA cells. The receptor set was obtained from a man aged 18 to 35 in good health. Some clones in this sample may be carry-over from other donors' samples.

This chain uses TRBV9 with TRBJ2-1, with 7 nucleotides matching TRBD2. Germline trimming cut 0 bases from V and 6 bases from J; bases unmatched to any gene: 6. Germline loops: CDR1 SGDLS, CDR2 YYNGEE. The CDR3 is 15 residues long. CDR3 sequence (DNA): TGTGCCAGCAGCGTAGTGGGGACTACGGGCAATGAGCAGTTCTTC. Residues: CASSVVGTTGNEQFF.

V gene TRBV27 combines with J gene TRBJ2-7; maybe TRBD2 (7 bases). CDR3 length: 13 residues. From germline, CDR1 is MNHEY and CDR2 SMNVEV (reference sequence). Trimming shortened V by 3 bases and J by 6 bases, and 12 bases separated the two germline ends. The CDR3 coding sequence is TGTGCCAGCAGTTTCGGGGGGCCCCTCGAGCAGTACTTC. It encodes CASSFGGPLEQYF.

Here the CDR3 reads CASSVRGSFIYEQYF. In nucleotides, the CDR3 is TGTGCCAGCAGCGTCAGGGGTAGCTTCATCTACGAGCAGTACTTC. The chain joins TRBV6-1 to TRBJ2-7, with D perhaps TRBD1 (6 bases). This CDR3 is built from 15 residues. Trimming stripped 6 bases from V and 3 bases from J, with 18 bases between. Germline V CDR1 and CDR2: MNHNS, SASEGT.

The chain joins TRBV28 to TRBJ2-7; D remains ambiguous. V lost 7 bases and J 0 bases, leaving 13 bases between the germline ends. Germline CDR1 reads MDHEN; CDR2 reads SYDVKM. The CDR3 consists of 14 residues. The CDR3 coding sequence is TGTGCCAGCACCATTTCCCCGAGCTCCTACGAGCAGTACTTC. It codes for CASTISPSSYEQYF.

The chain is built from TRBV7-8 and TRBJ2-5; TRBD2 matches at 8 bases. The CDR3 is 16 amino acids. After removal of 1 base from V and 5 bases from J, the junction contained 9 bases not matched to a gene. Germline V lookup: CDR1 SGHVS, CDR2 FQNEAQ. DNA for the CDR3: TGTGCCAGCAGCTTAGGCTGGCGGGAGGCCCGGGAGACCCAGTACTTC. As protein: CASSLGWREARETQYF.

CDR3 in amino acids: CASSGGTGFVTDTQYF. DNA for the CDR3: TGTGCCAGCAGCGGAGGGACAGGGTTTGTCACAGATACGCAGTATTTT. The V gene is TRBV2, the J gene TRBJ2-3; 9 nucleotides match TRBD1. The J segment lost 2 bases and the V segment lost 6 bases, leaving 9 bases of the junction unmatched. CDR3 size: 16 residues. CDR1 SNHLY and CDR2 FYNNEI come from the germline V gene.

This chain connects TRBV6-1 to TRBJ1-5; D unresolved. This CDR3 comprises 16 residues. CDR1 and CDR2 from the germline V gene are MNHNS and SASEGT. V gave up 2 bases and J gave up 4 bases, with 15 bases separating them. CDR3 region: CASSEFHLTQNQPQHF. CDR3 DNA sequence: TGTGCCAGCAGTGAATTCCACCTGACACAAAATCAGCCCCAGCATTTT.

The chain links TRBV27 to TRBJ2-3; 8 bases align to TRBD1. Unmatched junction bases numbered 10, after V lost 5 bases and J lost 3 bases. The length of the CDR3 is 16 residues. Germline-derived CDR1 and CDR2 are MNHEY and SMNVEV (reference sequence). The CDR3 loop is CASSPDRGWVTDTQYF. Here the CDR3 DNA reads TGTGCCAGCAGTCCAGACAGGGGCTGGGTTACAGATACGCAGTATTTT.

This rearrangement joins TRBV6-1 to TRBJ2-7, with 8 bases that match TRBD2. CDR1 MNHNS and CDR2 SASEGT come from the germline V gene. This CDR3 comprises 15 residues. V was clipped by 3 bases and J by 4 bases; unmatched bases: 8. The CDR3 DNA sequence: TGTGCCAGCAGTGATCGGCCGGGAGGGCCTTACGAGCAGTACTTC. It codes for CASSDRPGGPYEQYF.

The chain combines TRBV14 with TRBJ2-1; TRBD1 is a possible D gene (5 bases). The CDR3 runs 12 residues. Germline V gives CDR1 SGHDN, CDR2 FVKESK. Trimming removed 2 bases at V and 12 bases at J, with 11 bases between. The CDR3 is CASSQTRGRQFF. Written as DNA, the CDR3 is TGTGCCAGCAGCCAAACAAGGGGTCGGCAGTTCTTC.

V usage is TRBV25-1 and J usage is TRBJ2-2, with unresolved D. This CDR3 has 13 residues. V gave up 4 bases and J gave up 5 bases, with 8 bases separating them. The germline V gene has CDR1 MGHDK and CDR2 SYGVNS. CDR3 DNA sequence: TGTGCCAGCAGTGCGACATCTACCGGGGAGCTGTTTTTT. It specifies CASSATSTGELFF. Drawing the rest from reference TRBV25-1 and TRBJ2-2, the complete variable domain is EADIYQTPRYLVIGTGKKITLECSQTMGHDKMYWYQQDPGMELHLIHYSYGVNSTEKGDLSSESTVSRIRTEHFPLTLESARPSHTSQYLCASSATSTGELFFGEGSRLTVL.

This CDR3 reads CASSLGPGDQPQHF. The DNA for the CDR3 is TGTGCCAGCAGCTTAGGCCCTGGGGATCAGCCCCAGCATTTT. The genes are TRBV7-9 and TRBJ1-5; D gene unclear. Germline V gives CDR1 SEHNR, CDR2 FQNEAQ (reference sequence). Deletions cut 1 base from V and 5 bases from J, with 9 bases between. This CDR3 is 14 amino acids long.

This clone was detected once. The J gene is TRBJ2-5, the V gene TRBV7-2, with D perhaps given as TRBD1 or TRBD2 (6 bases each). The CDR3 sequence is 14 residues long. Germline V CDR1 and CDR2: SGHTA, FQGNSA. With 8 bases removed from V and 2 bases from J, the gap between germline ends came to 15 bases. CDR3 nucleotide sequence: TGTGCCAGCTTATTTCGGGGGCAGCAAGAGACCCAGTACTTC. Amino acid sequence: CASLFRGQQETQYF.

This clone was detected only once. This same CDR3 is encoded by further DNA sequences in the sample. The chain combines TRBV28 with TRBJ2-7; TRBD1 matches at 9 bases. The CDR3 totals 13 residues. The germline CDR1 and CDR2 sequences are MDHEN and SYDVKM. V lost 5 bases and J lost 2; bases outside the gene matches: 1. The CDR3 sequence: CASSRDRAYEQYF. CDR3 bases: TGTGCCAGCAGTCGGGACAGGGCCTACGAGCAGTACTTC. The variable domain in full, with the rest retrieved from reference TRBV28 and TRBJ2-7, is DVKVTQSSRYLVKRTGEKVFLECVQDMDHENMFWYRQDPGLGLRLIYFSYDVKMKEKGDIPEGYSVSREKKERFSLILESASTNQTSMYLCASSRDRAYEQYFGPGTRLTVT.

The chain uses TRBV5-8 and TRBJ2-5; D not certain. The germline gives CDR1 SGHTS, CDR2 YDEGEE. The CDR3 loop spans 11 amino acids. V lost 4 bases and J 7 bases, leaving 8 bases between the germline ends. The DNA for the CDR3 is TGTGCCAGCAGCCTCTTAGGGACCCAGTACTTC. Its translation is CASSLLGTQYF.